These T cell receptor beta chains were read from a single sample in a study of blood T cell repertoires in COVID-19. Profiled with immunoSEQ multiplex PCR; TCRdb holds only in-frame clones, not every one. The sample lists under 250,000 clones; around 85% were seen once. Sequencing was done on a sample of peripheral blood. These receptors came from a woman in her sixties or seventies with COVID-19, enrolled during active disease. Both conserved end residues are trimmed from each CDR3. The order of the fields is J gene, V gene, CDR3 protein.

j_call: TRBJ2-1; v_call: TRBV5-1; cdr3_aa: ASSLADGWREGYNEQF
j_call: TRBJ1-3; v_call: TRBV7-2; cdr3_aa: ASSLVVSSGNTIY
j_call: TRBJ2-3; v_call: TRBV5-1; cdr3_aa: ASSLGHSTDTQY
j_call: TRBJ2-1; v_call: TRBV6-2/TRBV6-3; cdr3_aa: ASSYQYVRLPIRNEQF
j_call: TRBJ2-2; v_call: TRBV1; cdr3_aa: TKPREETGELF
j_call: TRBJ2-2; v_call: TRBV11-2; cdr3_aa: ASRFSGINTGELF
j_call: TRBJ1-1; v_call: TRBV5-1; cdr3_aa: ASSWGDATEAF
j_call: TRBJ2-5; v_call: TRBV10-3; cdr3_aa: AISPSARAQETQY
j_call: TRBJ2-5; v_call: TRBV6-2/TRBV6-3; cdr3_aa: ASSPFRGEETQY
j_call: TRBJ2-1; v_call: TRBV20-1; cdr3_aa: SASGGTKEQF
j_call: TRBJ1-2; v_call: TRBV11-2; cdr3_aa: ASSPTGVGGYT
j_call: TRBJ2-1; v_call: TRBV30; cdr3_aa: AWSAPAGEQF
j_call: TRBJ1-3; v_call: TRBV18; cdr3_aa: ASSPPGQGARGNTIY
j_call: TRBJ1-1; v_call: TRBV12-3/TRBV12-4; cdr3_aa: ASRITANTEAF
j_call: TRBJ2-1; v_call: TRBV7-3; cdr3_aa: ASSFGLAGADEQF
j_call: TRBJ1-6; v_call: TRBV7-2; cdr3_aa: ASSLEAGTNNSPLH
j_call: TRBJ2-3; v_call: TRBV6-5; cdr3_aa: ASSYGQGGGDTQY
j_call: TRBJ2-4; v_call: TRBV7-3; cdr3_aa: ASSLGPRQGAKNIQY
j_call: TRBJ1-2; v_call: TRBV3-1/TRBV3-2; cdr3_aa: ASSPLSGEGYGYT
j_call: TRBJ1-2; v_call: TRBV2; cdr3_aa: ASSRQGPVYGYT
j_call: TRBJ2-7; v_call: TRBV2; cdr3_aa: ASSGGPRRGSYEQY
j_call: TRBJ1-6; v_call: TRBV7-2; cdr3_aa: ASSLGQDNSPLH
j_call: TRBJ1-2; v_call: TRBV6-1; cdr3_aa: ASSEAGDISNYGYT
j_call: TRBJ2-7; v_call: TRBV7-9; cdr3_aa: ASSRGSRAFYEQY
j_call: TRBJ2-3; v_call: TRBV5-1; cdr3_aa: ASSSGSSTDTQY
j_call: TRBJ2-2; v_call: TRBV5-6; cdr3_aa: ASRGLAGTGELF
j_call: TRBJ2-2; v_call: TRBV5-8; cdr3_aa: ASRYPGQGTGELF
j_call: TRBJ2-7; v_call: TRBV5-4; cdr3_aa: ASSSLAGNTYEQY
j_call: TRBJ2-3; v_call: TRBV7-9; cdr3_aa: ASSGQGITDTQY
j_call: TRBJ2-1; v_call: TRBV7-8; cdr3_aa: ASSLVVAGGYNEQF
j_call: TRBJ2-1; v_call: TRBV15; cdr3_aa: ATSVRLAYNEQF
j_call: TRBJ2-1; v_call: TRBV27; cdr3_aa: ASSFFLAGGSNEQF
j_call: TRBJ2-7; v_call: TRBV5-1; cdr3_aa: ASSLSAGATSSYEQY
j_call: TRBJ2-2; v_call: TRBV7-3; cdr3_aa: ASSRRETGELF
j_call: TRBJ1-2; v_call: TRBV15; cdr3_aa: ATSRAEAEQGYT
j_call: TRBJ1-2; v_call: TRBV7-2; cdr3_aa: ASSLSGQGYGYT
j_call: TRBJ1-2; v_call: TRBV5-4; cdr3_aa: ASSLEQGQSHYGYT
j_call: TRBJ1-5; v_call: TRBV4-3; cdr3_aa: ASSQDDRLGQPQH
j_call: TRBJ2-7; v_call: TRBV5-1; cdr3_aa: ASTPRTGGGEQY
j_call: TRBJ2-3; v_call: TRBV30; cdr3_aa: ACQIDISTDTQY
j_call: TRBJ1-1; v_call: TRBV5-4; cdr3_aa: ASSKTGGSTEAF
j_call: TRBJ1-2; v_call: TRBV2; cdr3_aa: ASSYQGTNYGYT
j_call: TRBJ1-3; v_call: TRBV25-1; cdr3_aa: ASSPSEVDSLSGNTIY
j_call: TRBJ1-5; v_call: TRBV19; cdr3_aa: ASSPVRNQPQH